These 26 T cell receptor beta chains were sequenced from one sample in a study of OX40 agonist ivuxolimab in advanced cancers. The protocol was immunoSEQ multiplex PCR, while the TCRdb copy is restricted to in-frame clones and leaves out a portion. The repertoire holds about 32,000 clones, with about 93% as singletons. The material sequenced was CD4+ or CD8+ T cells sorted from blood, taken in a trial of the OX40 agonist ivuxolimab. The receptors stem from an adult with an advanced solid tumor such as melanoma, head and neck, liver or kidney cancer.

The chain uses TRBV4-2 and TRBJ1-5; D is unclear. There are 15 residues in the CDR3. Germline-derived CDR1 and CDR2 are LGHNA and YNFKEQ. The ends were cut back, 0 bases at V and 5 bases at J, with 11 bases in the middle. As DNA, the CDR3 is TGTGCCAGCAGCCAAGATTTGAGGGTGGATCAGCCCCAGCATTTT. Translation gives CASSQDLRVDQPQHF.

V gene TRBV9 combines with J gene TRBJ2-3; no clear D. Germline loops: CDR1 SGDLS, CDR2 YYNGEE. The ends were cut back, 0 bases at V and 1 base at J, with 3 bases in the middle. The CDR3 totals 13 residues. CDR3 amino acids: CASSVAGTDTQYF. The DNA for the CDR3 is TGTGCCAGCAGCGTAGCAGGCACAGATACGCAGTATTTT.

The genes are TRBV11-2 and TRBJ2-7; the D is unclear. The germline gives CDR1 SGHAT, CDR2 FQNNGV. V was pared by 5 bases and J by 6 bases, with 29 bases between. The CDR3 is 18 residues long. CDR3 region: CASSQRITHGSIRREQYV. The CDR3 coding sequence is TGTGCCAGCAGCCAGCGAATAACACACGGCAGTATTAGGCGCGAGCAGTACGTC.

The chain joins TRBV27 to TRBJ2-5; tentatively, D is TRBD2 (6 bases). The V gene's germline CDR1 is MNHEY and CDR2 SMNVEV (reference sequence). V shed 10 bases and J shed 8 bases, with 23 bases lying between them. This CDR3 is built from 14 residues. In nucleotides, the CDR3 is TGTGCCACAAAGGCATTGGCGTCTAGCGAAACCCAGTACTTC. It translates to CATKALASSETQYF.

In the case of this clone: At one end, the junction sequence differs from germline, possibly due to a read error. The gene calls are TRBV5-4 and TRBJ2-1; TRBD1 matches at 7 bases. The V gene's germline CDR1 is SGHNT and CDR2 YYREEE (reference sequence). The CDR3 loop spans 13 amino acids. CDR3 sequence: CASSPGQPMTWVF. The CDR3 DNA is TGTGCCAGCAGCCCGGGACAGCCAATGACGTGGGTCTTC.

The rearrangement links TRBV7-9 to TRBJ2-5; D is tentatively TRBD1 or TRBD2 (5 bases each). CDR3 length: 16 amino acids. With 5 bases removed from V and 5 bases from J, the gap between germline ends came to 21 bases. Germline loops: CDR1 SEHNR, CDR2 FQNEAQ (reference sequence). CDR3 in DNA: TGTGCCAGCAGCCATAACGACCTGGGGACGAAGGAGACCCAGTACTTC. This codes for CASSHNDLGTKETQYF.

The chain employs TRBV9 and TRBJ1-4, with D unresolved. CDR3 length: 14 residues. CDR1 is SGDLS, CDR2 YYNGEE, per germline. V was trimmed by 3 bases and J by 3 bases, leaving 9 bases between them. CDR3 coding DNA: TGTGCCAGCAGCGCCCACTCTTCTAATGAAAAACTGTTTTTT. Its translation is CASSAHSSNEKLFF. The entire variable domain, with the rest obtained from reference TRBV9 and TRBJ1-4, is as follows: DSGVTQTPKHLITATGQRVTLRCSPRSGDLSVYWYQQSLDQGLQFLIQYYNGEERAKGNILERFSAQQFPDLHSELNLSSLELGDSALYFCASSAHSSNEKLFFGSGTQLSVL.

The chain recombines TRBV9 with TRBJ2-6; 7 nucleotides line up with TRBD1. The CDR3 totals 19 residues. Trimming at V came to 6 bases and at J to 0 bases, leaving 15 bases not matched to a gene. In germline, CDR1 is SGDLS, CDR2 YYNGEE. The CDR3 protein is CASIPPGRQGNSGANVLTF. Written as DNA, the CDR3 is TGTGCCAGCATTCCCCCAGGGAGACAGGGCAACTCTGGGGCCAACGTCCTGACTTTC.

Comment on this clone: One junction end disagrees with the germline gene, perhaps due to a read error. The chain carries TRBV7-7 and TRBJ2-5; D may be TRBD1 or TRBD2 (5 bases each). This CDR3 is built from 15 residues. Germline V gives CDR1 SSHAT, CDR2 FNYEAQ (reference sequence). CDR3 coding DNA: TGTGCTAGCAGCTTAGAAACGGGACCCCTCAGGTGGCAGTACTTC. Translated: CASSLETGPLRWQYF.

J is TRBJ1-2 and V is TRBV28; D is uncertain. In germline, CDR1 is MDHEN, CDR2 SYDVKM. Trimming removed 1 base from V and 8 bases from J, with 20 bases in between. The CDR3 runs to 16 residues. DNA of the CDR3: TGTGCCAGCAGTTTATCCCTCCTAAATGCACTGGAGGGCTACACCTTC. Encoded protein: CASSLSLLNALEGYTF.

The chain links TRBV11-2 to TRBJ2-1; 7 bases map to TRBD2. Germline V lookup: CDR1 SGHAT, CDR2 FQNNGV. The CDR3 loop spans 16 amino acids. The junction had 8 bases not matched to a gene; V was cut back by 1 base and J by 5 bases. The DNA of the CDR3 is TGTGCCAGCAGCTTAGGAGGGCTAGCGGCCGACAATGAGCAGTTCTTC. It specifies CASSLGGLAADNEQFF. The full variable domain, in which reference TRBV11-2 and TRBJ2-1 provide the parts outside the CDR3, is EAGVAQSPRYKIIEKRQSVAFWCNPISGHATLYWYQQILGQGPKLLIQFQNNGVVDDSQLPKDRFSAERLKGVDSTLKIQPAKLEDSAVYLCASSLGGLAADNEQFFGPGTRLTVL.

The rearrangement uses TRBV27 and TRBJ2-1, with a weak D call TRBD2 (6 bases). The CDR3 covers 13 residues. CDR1 is MNHEY and CDR2 is SMNVEV in the germline V gene (reference sequence). V was trimmed by 4 bases and J by 9 bases, leaving 13 bases between them. The CDR3 sequence is CASSYNDGGEQFF. The CDR3 DNA is TGTGCCAGCAGTTATAACGACGGGGGTGAGCAGTTCTTC.

The DNA of the CDR3 is TGTGCCAGCAGTTACGGGGGCCACACTGAAGCTTTCTTT. Protein product: CASSYGGHTEAFF. The genes are TRBV6-5 and TRBJ1-1, with TRBD1 as a possible D gene (6 bases). Trimming shortened V by 2 bases and J by 3 bases, and 7 bases separated the two germline ends. The length of the CDR3 is 13 residues. The V gene's germline CDR1 is MNHEY and CDR2 SVGAGI.

Worth noting for this clone: The sample holds other DNA sequences that translate to the same CDR3. The rearrangement uses TRBV29-1 and TRBJ1-2; TRBD1 might be the D (5 bases). The ends were cut back, 6 bases at V and 4 bases at J, with 12 bases in the middle. The CDR3 is 12 amino acids. Germline CDR1 SQVTM, CDR2 ANQGSEA. As DNA, the CDR3 is TGCAGCGTCGGGGGAGATAGCTATGGCTACACCTTC. Amino acids: CSVGGDSYGYTF.

This clone showed up just a few times. This CDR3 is CASSWTGGNYGYTF. Written as DNA, the CDR3 is TGTGCCAGCAGTTGGACAGGGGGCAACTATGGCTACACCTTC. The V gene is TRBV27, the J gene TRBJ1-2, with TRBD1 identical over 11 bases. V lost 4 bases to trimming and J lost 2 bases; unmatched junction nucleotides: 0. Germline V gene lookup returns CDR1 MNHEY and CDR2 SMNVEV (reference sequence). The CDR3 has 14 residues.

This clone was counted a single time. The chain carries TRBV7-9 and TRBJ2-7; no reliable D call. The V end lost 5 bases, the J end lost 3 bases, and 20 bases lay between the germline ends. The CDR3 has 16 residues. Looked up from germline, CDR1 is SEHNR and CDR2 is FQNEAQ (reference sequence). As DNA, the CDR3 is TGTGCCAGCAGCCGTACAGAGCCGGTAAAGTACTACGAGCAGTACTTC. Protein: CASSRTEPVKYYEQYF.

This clone was seen more than once but under ten times. An end of the junction does not agree with germline; a read error may underlie this. This sequence joins TRBV7-7 and TRBJ2-7; D may correspond to TRBD1 or TRBD2 (5 bases each). CDR3 length: 14 amino acids. Germline CDR1 reads SSHAT; CDR2 reads FNYEAQ (reference sequence). The CDR3: CASSRGVFGNEQYF. In DNA form, the CDR3 reads TGTGCTAGCAGCAGAGGGGTGTTCGGCAACGAGCAGTACTTC.

The chain uses TRBV30 and TRBJ2-7; 9 bases fit TRBD1. J was trimmed by 4 bases and V by 1 base; bases with no gene match: 2. This CDR3 has 13 amino acids. Germline V gene data show CDR1 as GTSNPN and CDR2 as SVGIG (reference sequence). In DNA form, the CDR3 reads TGTGCCTGGAGTGGGACAGGGGATTACGAGCAGTACTTC. It encodes CAWSGTGDYEQYF.

This chain connects TRBV2 to TRBJ2-1, with D perhaps matching TRBD1 (6 bases). The germline V gene encodes CDR1 SNHLY and CDR2 FYNNEI. Trimming shortened V by 7 bases and J by 3 bases, and 22 bases separated the two germline ends. The CDR3 spans 17 residues. The CDR3 sequence: CASIPETADRFYNEQFF. In nucleotides, the CDR3 is TGTGCCAGCATCCCCGAAACCGCGGACAGATTCTACAATGAGCAGTTCTTC.

The chain recombines TRBV7-6 with TRBJ2-1, with D possibly TRBD1 on 6 matching bases. The CDR3 consists of 17 residues. The V end lost 1 base, the J end lost 12 bases, and 25 bases lay between the germline ends. The germline V gene encodes CDR1 SGHVS and CDR2 FNYEAQ. CDR3 in amino acids: CASSLVSGSGGDARQFF. As DNA, the CDR3 is TGTGCCAGCAGCTTAGTTTCCGGGTCTGGGGGCGACGCCAGGCAGTTCTTC. The full variable domain, completed using reference TRBV7-6 and TRBJ2-1, is GAGVSQSPRYKVTKRGQDVALRCDPISGHVSLYWYRQALGQGPEFLTYFNYEAQQDKSGLPNDRFSAERPEGSISTLTIQRTEQRDSAMYRCASSLVSGSGGDARQFFGPGTRLTVL.

J is TRBJ2-1 and V is TRBV18, with D maybe TRBD1 (6 bases). This CDR3 region has 17 residues. V gave up 3 bases and J gave up 2 bases, with 17 bases separating them. Germline V gene lookup returns CDR1 KGHSH and CDR2 LQKENI. CDR3 nucleotides: TGTGCCAGCTCACCCCTCGGTACAGGGTCGCCCTACAATGAGCAGTTCTTC. Its protein product is CASSPLGTGSPYNEQFF. Filled out from reference TRBV18 and TRBJ2-1, the complete variable domain reads NAGVMQNPRHLVRRRGQEARLRCSPMKGHSHVYWYRQLPEEGLKFMVYLQKENIIDESGMPKERFSAEFPKEGPSILRIQQVVRGDSAAYFCASSPLGTGSPYNEQFFGPGTRLTVL.

The chain employs TRBV15 and TRBJ1-2; the D is unclear. Between the trimmed V and J ends, which lost 0 bases and 7 bases, there was a span of 6 bases. The length of the CDR3 is 12 residues. Germline V gives CDR1 LNHNV, CDR2 YYDKDF (reference sequence). The DNA of the CDR3 is TGTGCCACCAGCAGAGAACGGAGTGGCTACACCTTC. Translated, it gives CATSRERSGYTF.

V and J are TRBV29-1 and TRBJ2-7, with D tentatively TRBD1 or TRBD2 (6 bases each). The CDR3 consists of 13 residues. Per germline, CDR1 SQVTM and CDR2 ANQGSEA. Trimming removed 7 bases from V and 5 bases from J, with 18 bases in between. CDR3 DNA: TGCAGCGGTACAGGGTTTAGCGGCCACGAGCAGTACTTC. Protein sequence: CSGTGFSGHEQYF.

This chain joins TRBV6-9 and TRBJ2-1, with 12 nucleotides matching TRBD2. The CDR3 is 15 residues long. With V trimmed by 4 bases and J by 4 bases, 2 bases remained unmatched. Looked up from germline, CDR1 is MNHGY and CDR2 is SVAAGI. The chain's CDR3 is CASSLLAGGYNEQFF. The CDR3 DNA is TGTGCCAGCAGTTTGCTAGCGGGGGGGTACAATGAGCAGTTCTTC.

This chain joins TRBV19 and TRBJ1-6; no clear D gene. V lost 5 bases, J lost 4 bases, and 12 bases lay in between. The CDR3 has 15 amino acids. The V gene's germline CDR1 is LNHDA and CDR2 SQIVND (reference sequence). CDR3 protein: CASSFERAYNSPLHF. The CDR3, as DNA: TGTGCCAGTAGTTTTGAAAGGGCATATAATTCACCCCTCCACTTT.

The chain uses TRBV19 and TRBJ2-3; the D gene is possibly TRBD1 (8 bases). The CDR3 is made up of 16 amino acids. CDR1 is LNHDA and CDR2 is SQIVND in the germline V gene (reference sequence). V was trimmed by 9 bases and J by 1 base, leaving 20 bases between them. For the CDR3, the DNA is TGTGCCAGCAACCCACAGGGGGGGCAGGGCACAGATACGCAGTATTTT. Translating it yields CASNPQGGQGTDTQYF.